This TCR beta chain was observed in a study of shared clonotypes between healthy human individuals. Study-wide context: Each donor contributed plates that comprised three CD4 naive, three CD4 memory, two CD8 naive and one CD8 memory. Overall study findings and caveats: A reduction in generation probabilities was seen for non-shared clonotypes relative to those shared by all four donors.

The length of the CDR3 is 14 residues. Germline-derived CDR1 and CDR2 are LNHDA and SQIVND (reference sequence). V gave up 5 bases and J gave up 7 bases, with 18 bases separating them. Sequenced by immunoSEQ multiplex PCR; TCRdb stores in-frame clones only, minus some. This repertoire shows under 2.5 million clones, 92% found once; its top ten account for 0.37%. Nashville, Tennessee was home to all donors, each a Caucasian adult. This clone appeared a single time. Its target is unknown. Sequencing input: naive CD4+ T cells from PBMCs. Subset denoted: CD45RA+ positively selected. The clonotype originates from a man younger than 30 in good health. Some clones in this sample may be carry-over from other donors' samples. The chain joins TRBV19 to TRBJ2-7; D perhaps matches TRBD2 (6 bases). CDR3 sequence reads: CASSRLGAAREQYF. CDR3 DNA: TGTGCCAGTAGTCGACTAGGCGCGGCGCGGGAGCAGTACTTC.